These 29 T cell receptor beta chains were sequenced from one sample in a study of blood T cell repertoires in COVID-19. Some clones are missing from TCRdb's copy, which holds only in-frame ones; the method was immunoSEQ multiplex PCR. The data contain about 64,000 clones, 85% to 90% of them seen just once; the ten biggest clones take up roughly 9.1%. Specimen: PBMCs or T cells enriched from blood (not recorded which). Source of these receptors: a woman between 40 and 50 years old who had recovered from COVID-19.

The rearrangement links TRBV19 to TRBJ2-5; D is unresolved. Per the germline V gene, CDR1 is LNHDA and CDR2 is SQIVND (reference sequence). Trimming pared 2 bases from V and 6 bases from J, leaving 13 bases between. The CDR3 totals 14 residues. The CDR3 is CASSIRSGAQTQYF. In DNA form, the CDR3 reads TGTGCCAGTAGTATACGATCGGGTGCACAGACCCAGTACTTC.

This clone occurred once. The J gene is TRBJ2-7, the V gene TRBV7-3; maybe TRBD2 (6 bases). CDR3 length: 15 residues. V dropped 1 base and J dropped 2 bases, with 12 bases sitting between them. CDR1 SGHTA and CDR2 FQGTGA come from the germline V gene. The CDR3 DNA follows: TGTGCCAGCAGCTTAAGGGCGGGGATACCCTACGAGCAGTACTTC. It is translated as CASSLRAGIPYEQYF.

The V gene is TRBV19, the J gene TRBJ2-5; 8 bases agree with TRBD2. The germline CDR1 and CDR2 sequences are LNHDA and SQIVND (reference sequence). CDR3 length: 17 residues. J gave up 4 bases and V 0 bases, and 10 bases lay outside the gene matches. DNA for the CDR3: TGTGCCAGTAGTATAGATCGGGGGGGGACTGCTGCAGAGACCCAGTACTTC. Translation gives CASSIDRGGTAAETQYF.

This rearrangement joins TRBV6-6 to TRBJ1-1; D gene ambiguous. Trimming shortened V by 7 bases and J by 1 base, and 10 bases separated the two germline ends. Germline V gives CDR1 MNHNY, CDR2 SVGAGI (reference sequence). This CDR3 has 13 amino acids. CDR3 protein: CASTLRQNTEAFF. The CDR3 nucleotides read TGTGCCAGCACCCTACGCCAGAACACTGAAGCTTTCTTT.

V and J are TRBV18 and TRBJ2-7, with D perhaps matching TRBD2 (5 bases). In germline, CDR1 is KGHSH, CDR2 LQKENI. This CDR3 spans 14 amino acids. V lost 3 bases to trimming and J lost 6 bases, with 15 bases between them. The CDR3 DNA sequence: TGTGCCAGCTCACCCCTGTCCGAAGGAGGCGAGCAGTACTTC. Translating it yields CASSPLSEGGEQYF.

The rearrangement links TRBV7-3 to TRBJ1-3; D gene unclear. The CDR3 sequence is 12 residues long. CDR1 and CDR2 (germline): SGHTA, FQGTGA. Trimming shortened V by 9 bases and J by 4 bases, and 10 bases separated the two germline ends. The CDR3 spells CASGPVGNTIYF. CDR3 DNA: TGTGCCAGTGGGCCGGTGGGAAACACCATATATTTT.

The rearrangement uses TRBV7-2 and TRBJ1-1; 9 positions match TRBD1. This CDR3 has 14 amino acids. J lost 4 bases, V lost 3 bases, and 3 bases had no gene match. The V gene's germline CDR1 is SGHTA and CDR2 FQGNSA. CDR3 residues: CASSLTGGTTEAFF. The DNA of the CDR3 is TGTGCCAGCAGCTTGACAGGGGGGACCACTGAAGCTTTCTTT.

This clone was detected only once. The CDR3 reads CASSSLAGGVADTQYF. For the CDR3, the DNA is TGTGCCAGCAGCTCTCTTGCTGGAGGGGTGGCAGATACGCAGTATTTT. The rearrangement links TRBV7-6 to TRBJ2-3; maybe TRBD2 (6 bases). Trimming removed 4 bases at V and 4 bases at J, with 18 bases between. The CDR3 is 16 residues long. From germline, CDR1 is SGHVS and CDR2 FNYEAQ.

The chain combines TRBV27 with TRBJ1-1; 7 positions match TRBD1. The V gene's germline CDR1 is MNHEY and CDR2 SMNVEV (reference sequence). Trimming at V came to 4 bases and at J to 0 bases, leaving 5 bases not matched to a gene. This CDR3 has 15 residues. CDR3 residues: CASSSMGQMNTEAFF. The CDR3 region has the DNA TGTGCCAGCAGTTCAATGGGACAGATGAACACTGAAGCTTTCTTT.

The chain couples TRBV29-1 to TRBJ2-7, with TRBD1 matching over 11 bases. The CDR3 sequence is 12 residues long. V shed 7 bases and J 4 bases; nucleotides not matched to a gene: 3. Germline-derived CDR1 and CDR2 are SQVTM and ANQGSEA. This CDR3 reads CSGTGGGYEQYF. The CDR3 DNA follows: TGCAGCGGGACAGGGGGCGGGTACGAGCAGTACTTC.

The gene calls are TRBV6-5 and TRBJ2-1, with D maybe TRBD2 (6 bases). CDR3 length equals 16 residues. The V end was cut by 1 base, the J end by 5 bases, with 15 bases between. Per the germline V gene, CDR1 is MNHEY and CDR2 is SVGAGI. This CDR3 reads CASSYLGRGNHNEQFF. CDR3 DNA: TGTGCCAGCAGTTACTTGGGGCGGGGTAATCACAATGAGCAGTTCTTC.

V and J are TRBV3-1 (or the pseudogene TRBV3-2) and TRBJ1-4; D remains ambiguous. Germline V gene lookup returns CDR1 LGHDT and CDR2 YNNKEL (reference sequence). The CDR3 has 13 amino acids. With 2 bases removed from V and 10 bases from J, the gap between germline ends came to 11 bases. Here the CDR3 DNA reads TGTGCCAGCAGCCAACGAAGCAACGGAAAACTGTTTTTT. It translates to CASSQRSNGKLFF.

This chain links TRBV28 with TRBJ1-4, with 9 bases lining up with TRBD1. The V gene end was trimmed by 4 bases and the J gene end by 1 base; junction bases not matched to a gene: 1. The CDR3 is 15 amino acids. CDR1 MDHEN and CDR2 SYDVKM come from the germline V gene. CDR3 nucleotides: TGTGCCAGCAGTTACAGGGGGCAAACTAATGAAAAACTGTTTTTT. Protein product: CASSYRGQTNEKLFF.

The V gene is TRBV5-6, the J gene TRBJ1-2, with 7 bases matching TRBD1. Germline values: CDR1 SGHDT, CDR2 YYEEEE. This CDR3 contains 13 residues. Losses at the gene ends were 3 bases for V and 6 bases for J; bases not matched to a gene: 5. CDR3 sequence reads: CASSSRGSDGYTF. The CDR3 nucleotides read TGTGCCAGCAGCTCCAGGGGGTCGGATGGCTACACCTTC.

The CDR3 DNA is TGTGCCAGCAGCCGCGTCCAAGAGCAGGGGGCCTATGGCTACACCTTC. Translating gives CASSRVQEQGAYGYTF. The chain recombines TRBV11-2 with TRBJ1-2, with 8 nucleotides matching TRBD1. The V segment lost 5 bases and the J segment 4 bases; nucleotides outside the gene matches: 12. CDR3 length: 16 residues. Germline V gene sequence: CDR1 SGHAT, CDR2 FQNNGV. The full variable domain, with the rest looked up from reference TRBV11-2 and TRBJ1-2, is EAGVAQSPRYKIIEKRQSVAFWCNPISGHATLYWYQQILGQGPKLLIQFQNNGVVDDSQLPKDRFSAERLKGVDSTLKIQPAKLEDSAVYLCASSRVQEQGAYGYTFGSGTRLTVV.

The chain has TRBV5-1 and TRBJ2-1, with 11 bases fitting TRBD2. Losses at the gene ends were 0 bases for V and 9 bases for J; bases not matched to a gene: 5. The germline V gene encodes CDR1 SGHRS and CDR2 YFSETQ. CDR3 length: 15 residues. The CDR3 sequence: CASSLDSGGASEQFF. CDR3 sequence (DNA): TGCGCCAGCAGCTTGGATAGCGGGGGGGCCTCTGAGCAGTTCTTC. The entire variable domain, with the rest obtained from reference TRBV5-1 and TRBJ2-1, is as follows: KAGVTQTPRYLIKTRGQQVTLSCSPISGHRSVSWYQQTPGQGLQFLFEYFSETQRNKGNFPGRFSGRQFSNSRSEMNVSTLELGDSALYLCASSLDSGGASEQFFGPGTRLTVL.

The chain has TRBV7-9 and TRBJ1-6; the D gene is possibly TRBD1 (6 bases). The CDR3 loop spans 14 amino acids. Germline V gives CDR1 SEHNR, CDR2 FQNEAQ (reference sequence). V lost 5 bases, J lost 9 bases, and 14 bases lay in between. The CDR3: CASSPGGASSPLHF. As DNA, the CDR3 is TGTGCCAGCAGCCCCGGGGGGGCGAGTTCACCCCTCCACTTT.

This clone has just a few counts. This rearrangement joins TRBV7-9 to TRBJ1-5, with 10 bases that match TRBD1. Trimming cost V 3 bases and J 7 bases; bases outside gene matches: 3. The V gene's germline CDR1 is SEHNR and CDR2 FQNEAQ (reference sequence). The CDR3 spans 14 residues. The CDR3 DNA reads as TGTGCCAGCAGCTTGTCGACAGGGGGCCAGCCCCAGCATTTT. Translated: CASSLSTGGQPQHF.

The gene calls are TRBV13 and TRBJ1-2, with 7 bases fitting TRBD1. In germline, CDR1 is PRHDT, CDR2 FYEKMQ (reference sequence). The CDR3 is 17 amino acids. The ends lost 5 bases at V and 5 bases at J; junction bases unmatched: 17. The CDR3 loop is CASSLIGTPTGTYGYTF. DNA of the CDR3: TGTGCCAGCAGCCTTATAGGGACCCCGACAGGGACTTATGGCTACACCTTC.

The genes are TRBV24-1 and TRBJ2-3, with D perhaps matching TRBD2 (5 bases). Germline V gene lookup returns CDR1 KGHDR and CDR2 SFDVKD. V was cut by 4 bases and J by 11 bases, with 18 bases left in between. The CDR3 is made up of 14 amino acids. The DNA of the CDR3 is TGTGCCACCAGTGACCTGGACTCCCTTGAAGGGCAGTATTTT. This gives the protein CATSDLDSLEGQYF.

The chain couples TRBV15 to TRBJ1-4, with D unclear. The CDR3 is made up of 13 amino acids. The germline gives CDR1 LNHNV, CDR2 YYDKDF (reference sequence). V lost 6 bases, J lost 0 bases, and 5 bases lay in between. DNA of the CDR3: TGTGCCACCAGGCGTTCAACTAATGAAAAACTGTTTTTT. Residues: CATRRSTNEKLFF.

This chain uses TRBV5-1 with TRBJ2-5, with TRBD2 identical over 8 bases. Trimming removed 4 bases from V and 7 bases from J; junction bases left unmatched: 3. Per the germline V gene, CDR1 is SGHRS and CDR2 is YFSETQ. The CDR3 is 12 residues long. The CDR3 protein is CASSREGGTQYF. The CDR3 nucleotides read TGCGCCAGCAGCCGGGAGGGAGGGACCCAGTACTTC.

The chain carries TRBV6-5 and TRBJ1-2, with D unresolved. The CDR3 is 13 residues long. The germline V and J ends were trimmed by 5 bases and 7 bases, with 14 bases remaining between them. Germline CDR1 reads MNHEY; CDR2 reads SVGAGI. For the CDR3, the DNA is TGTGCCAGCAGTCCCGGGATAGGAGGTGGCTACACCTTC. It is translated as CASSPGIGGGYTF.

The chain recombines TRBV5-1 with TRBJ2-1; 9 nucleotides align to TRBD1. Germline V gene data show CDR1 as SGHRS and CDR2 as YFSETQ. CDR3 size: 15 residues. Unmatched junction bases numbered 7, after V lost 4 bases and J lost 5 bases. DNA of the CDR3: TGCGCCAGCAGCCCAGGACAGGGGACCCACAATGAGCAGTTCTTC. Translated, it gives CASSPGQGTHNEQFF. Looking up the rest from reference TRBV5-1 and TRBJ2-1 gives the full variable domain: KAGVTQTPRYLIKTRGQQVTLSCSPISGHRSVSWYQQTPGQGLQFLFEYFSETQRNKGNFPGRFSGRQFSNSRSEMNVSTLELGDSALYLCASSPGQGTHNEQFFGPGTRLTVL.

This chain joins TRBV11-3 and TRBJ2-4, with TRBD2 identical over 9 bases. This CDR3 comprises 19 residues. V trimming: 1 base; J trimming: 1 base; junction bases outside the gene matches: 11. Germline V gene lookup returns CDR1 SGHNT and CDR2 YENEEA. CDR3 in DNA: TGTGCCAGCAGCTTAGCTGCGACTAGCGGTTTGATGGCCAAAAACATTCAGTACTTC. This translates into CASSLAATSGLMAKNIQYF.

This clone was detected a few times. The CDR3 spells CASRGHHWGGKVTGELFF. CDR3 sequence (DNA): TGCGCCAGCAGGGGACACCATTGGGGGGGCAAGGTCACCGGGGAGCTGTTTTTT. This sequence joins TRBV10-2 and TRBJ2-2, with a possible D match to TRBD2 (7 bases). The CDR3 sequence is 18 residues long. CDR1 and CDR2 from the germline V gene are WSHSY and SAAADI. Trimming removed 6 bases from V and 4 bases from J, with 24 bases in between.

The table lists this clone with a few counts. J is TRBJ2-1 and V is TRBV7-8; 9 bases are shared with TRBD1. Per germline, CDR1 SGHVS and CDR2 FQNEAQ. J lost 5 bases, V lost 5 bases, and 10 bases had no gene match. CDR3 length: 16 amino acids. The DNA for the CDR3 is TGTGCCAGCAGCCCAGCCCGGACAGGGGTGAACAATGAGCAGTTCTTC. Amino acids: CASSPARTGVNNEQFF.

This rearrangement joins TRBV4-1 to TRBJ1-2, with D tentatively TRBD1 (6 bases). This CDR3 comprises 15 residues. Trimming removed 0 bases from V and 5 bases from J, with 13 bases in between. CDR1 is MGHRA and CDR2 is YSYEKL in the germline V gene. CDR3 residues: CASSQENSRGYGYTF. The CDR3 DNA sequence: TGCGCCAGCAGCCAAGAGAATAGTAGGGGGTATGGCTACACCTTC.

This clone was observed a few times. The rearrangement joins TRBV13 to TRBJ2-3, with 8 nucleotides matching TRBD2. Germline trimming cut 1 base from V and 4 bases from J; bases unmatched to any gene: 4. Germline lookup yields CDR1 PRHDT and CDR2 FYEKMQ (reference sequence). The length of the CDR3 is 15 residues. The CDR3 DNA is TGTGCCAGCAGCTTAGCAGGGACTAGTCCAGATACGCAGTATTTT. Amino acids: CASSLAGTSPDTQYF.